This TCR beta chain derives from a study of shared clonotypes between healthy human individuals (dated by TCRdb to about 2020). With respect to the entire study: Two women and a few men aged 18 to 49 years were included in the cohort. For each donor, CD4 naive and CD4 memory were each run on three plates, CD8 naive on two plates, and CD8 memory on one plate. To estimate repertoire size and how much clonotype sharing occurs between individuals, the study deeply sequenced the blood TCR repertoires of five healthy adults. To increase sequencing depth and limit assay-specific biases, TCR repertoire library preparation and sequencing were carried out by different laboratories using diverse techniques. Leukapheresis yielded between about 0.9 and 9.5 billion PBMCs per donor.

Using the deep immunoSEQ assay, TCR CDR3 regions were amplified from genomic DNA by multiplex PCR. Extracted genomic DNA from each cell subset was distributed evenly across all wells of several immunoSEQ 96-well plates, and each plate was treated as a replicate. Each replicate PCR for sorted subsets received about 200 ng genomic DNA, equal to about 29,000 T cell genomes. The purified libraries were quantified using a Qubit 3.0 fluorometer, sized with a Bioanalyzer 2100, and then quantified again using the KAPA Library Quantification kit. Every immunoSEQ 96-well plate was sequenced on a dedicated single-read 150-cycle Illumina NextSeq 550 flow cell. On the authors' methods: The immunoSEQ output contained only junctional sequences without quality scores, so filtering could not match that applied to full-length reads. To assign V/J genes and CDR3, sequences were annotated using PyIR, a Python wrapper for IgBLAST v1.9, with IMGT germline references. Reads with weak V/J assignments (E-value above 1e-6), missing CDR3, stop codons, out-of-frame junctions, or ambiguous translated residues were removed. V3J clonotypes were defined by identical inferred V gene, J gene, and CDR3 amino acid sequence. To compute the percentage overlap between repertoires, the number of shared unique clonotypes was divided by the size of the smaller repertoire. Richness of each repertoire was evaluated using RTK rarefaction, the Chao1 estimator, and Recon v2.1 estimates of unobserved clonotypes. Generation probabilities for all TCRbeta clonotypes obtained by the gDNA method from several donors were computed using OLGA. TCRdb retrieved this table from immuneACCESS and kept in-frame rearrangements only. Not all clones are present; in checked studies, unresolved V genes account for under half, and no reason is known for the remainder. Clone size and the V and J calls come from that table; the DNA yielded D and trimming. The sample table contains 2 million to 3 million clones; only one count was recorded for 80% to 95% of them. 0.36% of the sample lies in the top ten.

Overall study results and their limits: Higher generation probabilities were observed for clonotypes shared by all four sorted-subset donors than for non-shared clonotypes. Sampling was restricted to blood, and TCR repertoires in tissues likely differ from the TCR repertoires found in blood. Pairwise subsampling indicated that sequencing depth was expected to affect the degree of clonotype sharing among donors. Naive subsets generally had larger estimated clonotype richness than memory subsets. Even with the large sequencing depth, rarefaction of the sorted-subset datasets indicated that sequencing was incomplete. When several donors were compared, the shared fraction of clonotypes was about 5.5% for naive CD4, roughly 3.4% for naive CD8, more than 2% for memory CD4, and around 0.37% for memory CD8. Because the study included only a small number of donors, the genetic and exposure-history diversity represented was limited.

Healthy HIV-negative adults with no recently reported acute infections or vaccinations were included as donors. Every donor was a Caucasian adult living in Nashville, Tennessee, USA. CD4+ T cells were enriched by magnetic negative selection; naive cells were then positively selected on CD45RA, and the negative fraction formed the memory subset. Blood was obtained by leukapheresis, after which PBMCs were separated by Ficoll-Histopaque density gradient centrifugation and cryopreserved in liquid nitrogen vapor phase. Analytical flow cytometry was used to check the purity and quantity of every magnetically sorted T cell population. Genomic DNA was isolated from every sorted fraction and measured by UV absorbance on a Nanodrop 2000c. Concerning this clone itself: The antigen it binds to is not known. There are no base qualities to consult, and no much larger clone falls within one base.

Its CDR3 holds 12 amino acids, cysteine through phenylalanine. The retained sequence is limited to the CDR3, 36 bases, with the frame set at the first base. The germline V gene sets CDR1 to KGHSH and CDR2 to LQKENI. V is clipped by 8 bases and J by 8 bases, and the sequence between their germline boundaries is 15 bases long. Input material: naive CD4+ T cells from PBMCs. Reading the label with the study, this specimen's cell subset or site is: CD45RA+ positively selected. The source of this sequence is a man between 18 and 35 years old in good health. Some clones in this sample may be carry-over from other donors' samples. The chain employs TRBV18 and TRBJ1-2; TRBD1 is a weak D gene call, 6 bases matching. The nucleotide sequence is TGTGCCAGCCGCGAGGGGGAGGAAGGCTACACCTTC. Its protein is CASREGEEGYTF.